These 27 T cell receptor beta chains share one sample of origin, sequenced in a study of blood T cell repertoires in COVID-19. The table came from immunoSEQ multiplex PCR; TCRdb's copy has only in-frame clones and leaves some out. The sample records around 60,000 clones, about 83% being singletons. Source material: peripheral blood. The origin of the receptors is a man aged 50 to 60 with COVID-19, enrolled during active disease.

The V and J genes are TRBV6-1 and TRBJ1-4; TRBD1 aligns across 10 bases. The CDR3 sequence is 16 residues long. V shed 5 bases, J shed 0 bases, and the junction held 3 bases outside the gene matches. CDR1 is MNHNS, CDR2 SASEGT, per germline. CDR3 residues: CASSQGQGATNEKLFF. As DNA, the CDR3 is TGTGCCAGCAGTCAAGGACAGGGGGCAACTAATGAAAAACTGTTTTTT.

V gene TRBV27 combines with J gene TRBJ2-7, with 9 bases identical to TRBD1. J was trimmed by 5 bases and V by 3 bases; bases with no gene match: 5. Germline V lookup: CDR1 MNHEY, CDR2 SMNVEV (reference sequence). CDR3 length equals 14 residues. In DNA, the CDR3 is TGTGCCAGCAGTTTCAACAGGGGGCCACACGAGCAGTACTTC. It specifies CASSFNRGPHEQYF.

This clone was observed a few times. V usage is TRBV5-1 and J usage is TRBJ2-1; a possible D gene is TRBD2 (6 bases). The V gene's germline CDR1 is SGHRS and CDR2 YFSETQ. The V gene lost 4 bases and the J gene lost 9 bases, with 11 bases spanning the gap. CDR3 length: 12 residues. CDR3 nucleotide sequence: TGCGCCAGCAGCGCGACTAGTATTGAGCAGTTCTTC. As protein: CASSATSIEQFF.

DNA for the CDR3: TGTGCCAGCAGTTTATATTTCTTGCGGGGTCCAAAGGCTGATAAAACGAACACCGGGGAGCTGTTTTTT. It yields the protein CASSLYFLRGPKADKTNTGELFF. This chain joins TRBV28 and TRBJ2-2; D is perhaps TRBD2 (6 bases). CDR3 size: 23 residues. With 1 base removed from V and 0 bases from J, the gap between germline ends came to 30 bases. Germline loops: CDR1 MDHEN, CDR2 SYDVKM.

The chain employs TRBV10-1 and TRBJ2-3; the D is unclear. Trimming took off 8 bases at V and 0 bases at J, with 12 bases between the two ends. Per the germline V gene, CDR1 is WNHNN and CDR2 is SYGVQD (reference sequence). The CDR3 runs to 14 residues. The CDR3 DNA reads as TGCGCCAGCTCCGAGAATCTGAGCACAGATACGCAGTATTTT. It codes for CASSENLSTDTQYF.

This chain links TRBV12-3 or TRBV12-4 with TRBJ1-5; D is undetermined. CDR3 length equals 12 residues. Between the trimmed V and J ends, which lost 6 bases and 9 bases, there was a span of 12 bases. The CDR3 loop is CASRARGGPQHF. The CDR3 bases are TGTGCCAGCAGGGCCCGGGGAGGGCCCCAGCATTTT.

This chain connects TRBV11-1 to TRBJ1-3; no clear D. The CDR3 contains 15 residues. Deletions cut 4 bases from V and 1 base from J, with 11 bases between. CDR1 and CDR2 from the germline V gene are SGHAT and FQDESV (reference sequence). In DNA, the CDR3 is TGTGCCAGCAGCTCACTGGGAGGATCTGGAAACACCATATATTTT. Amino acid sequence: CASSSLGGSGNTIYF.

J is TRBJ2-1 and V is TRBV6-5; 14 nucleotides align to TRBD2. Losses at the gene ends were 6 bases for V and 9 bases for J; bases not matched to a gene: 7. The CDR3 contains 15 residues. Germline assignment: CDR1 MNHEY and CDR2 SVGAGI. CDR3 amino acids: CASSVGLAGGGEQFF. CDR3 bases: TGTGCCAGCAGCGTTGGACTAGCGGGAGGAGGTGAGCAGTTCTTC.

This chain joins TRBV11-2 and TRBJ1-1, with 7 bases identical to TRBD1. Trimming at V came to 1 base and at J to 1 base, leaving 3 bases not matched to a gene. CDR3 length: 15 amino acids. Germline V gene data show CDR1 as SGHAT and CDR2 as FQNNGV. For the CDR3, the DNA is TGTGCCAGCAGCTTAGTAGGGGGCTCGAACACTGAAGCTTTCTTT. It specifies CASSLVGGSNTEAFF.

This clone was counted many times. CDR3 region: CAIKFRLAVGEQYF. In nucleotides, the CDR3 is TGTGCCATCAAGTTCAGACTAGCGGTGGGGGAGCAGTACTTC. The chain recombines TRBV10-3 with TRBJ2-7, with TRBD2 matching 9 bases. V dropped 7 bases and J dropped 7; count of bases not matched to a gene: 11. CDR1 ENHRY and CDR2 SYGVKD come from the germline V gene. The CDR3 length is 14 residues.

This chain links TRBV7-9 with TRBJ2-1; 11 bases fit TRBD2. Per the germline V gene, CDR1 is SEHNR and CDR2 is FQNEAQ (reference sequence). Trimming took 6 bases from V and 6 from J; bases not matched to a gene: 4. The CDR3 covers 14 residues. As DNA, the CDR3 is TGTGCCAGCAGGATAGCGGGAGGGGGCAATGAGCAGTTCTTC. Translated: CASRIAGGGNEQFF.

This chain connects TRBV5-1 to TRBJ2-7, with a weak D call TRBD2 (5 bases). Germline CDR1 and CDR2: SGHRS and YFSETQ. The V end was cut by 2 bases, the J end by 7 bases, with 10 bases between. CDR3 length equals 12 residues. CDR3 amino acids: CASSFLSGEQYF. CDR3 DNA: TGCGCCAGCAGCTTTTTATCGGGGGAGCAGTACTTC.

CDR3 bases: TGTGCCAGCAGCTCTGACAGGGGAGCCGCAACTAATGAAAAACTGTTTTTT. The encoded protein is CASSSDRGAATNEKLFF. The chain links TRBV5-6 to TRBJ1-4, with 8 bases that match TRBD1. The germline V gene has CDR1 SGHDT and CDR2 YYEEEE. After removal of 3 bases from V and 0 bases from J, the junction contained 7 bases not matched to a gene. This CDR3 is built from 17 residues.

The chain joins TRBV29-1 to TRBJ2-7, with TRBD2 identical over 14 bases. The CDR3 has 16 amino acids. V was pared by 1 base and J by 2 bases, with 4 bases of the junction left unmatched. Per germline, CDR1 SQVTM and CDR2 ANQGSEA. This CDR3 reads CSVEVTSGRAPYEQYF. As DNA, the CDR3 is TGCAGCGTTGAAGTGACTAGCGGGAGGGCCCCCTACGAGCAGTACTTC.

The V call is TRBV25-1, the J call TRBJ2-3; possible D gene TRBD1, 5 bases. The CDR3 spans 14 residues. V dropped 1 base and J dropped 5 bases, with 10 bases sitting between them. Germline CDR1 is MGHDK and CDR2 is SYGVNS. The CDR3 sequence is CASSELRGGDTQYF. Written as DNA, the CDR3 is TGTGCCAGCAGTGAATTAAGGGGTGGAGATACGCAGTATTTT.

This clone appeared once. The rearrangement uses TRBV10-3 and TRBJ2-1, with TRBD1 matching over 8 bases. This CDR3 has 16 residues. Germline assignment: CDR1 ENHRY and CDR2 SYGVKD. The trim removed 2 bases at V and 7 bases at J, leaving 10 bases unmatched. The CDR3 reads CAISERGTGGRNEQFF. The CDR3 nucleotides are TGTGCCATCAGTGAGCGTGGGACAGGTGGGAGGAATGAGCAGTTCTTC.

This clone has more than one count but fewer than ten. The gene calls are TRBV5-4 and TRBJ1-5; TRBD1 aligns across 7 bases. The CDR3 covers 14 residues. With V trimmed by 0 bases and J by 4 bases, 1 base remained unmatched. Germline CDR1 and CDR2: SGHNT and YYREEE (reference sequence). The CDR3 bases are TGTGCCAGCAGCTTGGACAGGGGTAATCAGCCCCAGCATTTT. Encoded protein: CASSLDRGNQPQHF.

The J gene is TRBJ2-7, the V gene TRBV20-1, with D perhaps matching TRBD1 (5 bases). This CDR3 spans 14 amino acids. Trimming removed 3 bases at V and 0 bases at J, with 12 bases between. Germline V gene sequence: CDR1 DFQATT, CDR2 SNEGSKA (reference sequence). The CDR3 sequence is CSASLGQYSYEQYF. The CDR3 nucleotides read TGCAGTGCTAGTTTGGGGCAGTACTCCTACGAGCAGTACTTC.

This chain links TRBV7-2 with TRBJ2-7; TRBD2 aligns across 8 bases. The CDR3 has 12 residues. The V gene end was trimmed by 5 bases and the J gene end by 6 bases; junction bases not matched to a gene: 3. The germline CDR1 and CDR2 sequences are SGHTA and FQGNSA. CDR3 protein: CASSPGGPEQYF. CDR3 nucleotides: TGTGCCAGCAGCCCGGGGGGGCCCGAGCAGTACTTC.

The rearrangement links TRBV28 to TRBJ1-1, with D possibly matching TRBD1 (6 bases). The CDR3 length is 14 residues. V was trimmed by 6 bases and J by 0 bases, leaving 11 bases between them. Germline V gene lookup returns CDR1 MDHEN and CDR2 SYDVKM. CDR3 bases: TGTGCCAGCAGCCAAGGACAGATGAACACTGAAGCTTTCTTT. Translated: CASSQGQMNTEAFF.

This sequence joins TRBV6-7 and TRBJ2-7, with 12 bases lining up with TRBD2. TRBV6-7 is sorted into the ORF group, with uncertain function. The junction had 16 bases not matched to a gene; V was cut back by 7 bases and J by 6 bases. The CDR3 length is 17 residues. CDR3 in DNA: TGTGCCAGCATTCCCACTCCTCGACTAGCGGGAGCGGGCGAGCAGTACTTC. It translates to CASIPTPRLAGAGEQYF.

CDR3 nucleotides: TGTGCCAGCAGTGTGGGGCAGGGGGTGCGTGAGCAGTACTTC. It specifies CASSVGQGVREQYF. The chain has TRBV2 and TRBJ2-7; 7 nucleotides agree with TRBD1. The CDR3 contains 14 residues. J was trimmed by 7 bases and V by 4 bases; bases with no gene match: 10. Germline V lookup: CDR1 SNHLY, CDR2 FYNNEI.

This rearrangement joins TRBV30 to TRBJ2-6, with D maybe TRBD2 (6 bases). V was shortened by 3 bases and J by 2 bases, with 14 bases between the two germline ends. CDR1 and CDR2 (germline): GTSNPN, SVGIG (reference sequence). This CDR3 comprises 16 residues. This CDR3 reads CAWRALGTAGANVLTF. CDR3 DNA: TGTGCCTGGAGAGCCCTGGGGACTGCTGGGGCCAACGTCCTGACTTTC.

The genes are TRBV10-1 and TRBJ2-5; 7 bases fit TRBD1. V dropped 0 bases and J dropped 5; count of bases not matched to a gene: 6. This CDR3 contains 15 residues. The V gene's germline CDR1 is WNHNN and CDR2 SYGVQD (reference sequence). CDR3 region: CASSESAGGTETQYF. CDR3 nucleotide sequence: TGCGCCAGCAGTGAGTCGGCAGGGGGAACGGAGACCCAGTACTTC.

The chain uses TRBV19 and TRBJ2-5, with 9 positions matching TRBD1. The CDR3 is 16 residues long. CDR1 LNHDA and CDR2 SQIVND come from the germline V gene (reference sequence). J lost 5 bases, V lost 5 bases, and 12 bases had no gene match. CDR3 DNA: TGTGCCAGTAGTTCTATTCCCGGGACAGGGCGGGAGACCCAGTACTTC. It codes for CASSSIPGTGRETQYF.

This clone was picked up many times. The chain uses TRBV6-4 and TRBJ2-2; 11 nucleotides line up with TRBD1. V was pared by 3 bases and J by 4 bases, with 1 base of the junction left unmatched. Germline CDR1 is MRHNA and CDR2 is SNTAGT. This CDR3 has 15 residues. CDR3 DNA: TGTGCCAGCAGTGATGGGACAGGGGGCACCGGGGAGCTGTTTTTT. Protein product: CASSDGTGGTGELFF.

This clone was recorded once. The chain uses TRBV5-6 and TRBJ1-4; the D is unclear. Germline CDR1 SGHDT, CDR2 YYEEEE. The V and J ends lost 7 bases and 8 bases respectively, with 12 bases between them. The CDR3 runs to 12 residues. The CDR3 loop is CASSQGGEKLFF. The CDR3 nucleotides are TGTGCCAGCTCCCAAGGAGGAGAAAAACTGTTTTTT.